The T cell receptor beta chain described here comes from a study of blood T cell repertoires in COVID-19. Across the study: Samples representing acute and convalescent COVID-19 were sourced from the United States, Italy and Spain.

The data were produced by immunoSEQ multiplex PCR, yet TCRdb's version contains in-frame clones alone and is incomplete. The sample lists around 140,000 clones, 60% to 85% occurring once. Between the trimmed V and J ends, which lost 3 bases and 8 bases, there was a span of 16 bases. CDR3 size: 13 residues. CDR1 DFQATT and CDR2 SNEGSKA come from the germline V gene (reference sequence). The rearrangement joins TRBV20-1 to TRBJ1-2; D is unresolved. The TCR sequence derives from a man aged 45 to 65 with acute or convalescent COVID-19. The specimen sequenced was peripheral blood. CDR3 sequence: CSASAGPSGGYTF. The CDR3 DNA reads TGCAGTGCTAGTGCAGGCCCCTCGGGGGGCTACACCTTC.